The T cell receptor beta chain described here comes from a study of blood T cell repertoires in COVID-19. On the study more broadly: Samples of COVID-19 (acute and convalescent) were obtained from the United States, Italy and Spain.

The repertoire was sequenced with immunoSEQ multiplex PCR; TCRdb's copy has only in-frame clones and lacks some. The sample contains 280,000 or so clones, around 85% of which appear only once. This clone was counted a single time. Participants were aged 18 to 89 years from 24 US areas. CDR1 and CDR2 from the germline V gene are KGHSH and LQKENI. V lost 3 bases to trimming and J lost 7 bases, with 12 bases between them. The CDR3 is made up of 13 amino acids. This sequence joins TRBV18 and TRBJ1-2, with D uncertain. The sequenced material came from PBMCs or T cells enriched from blood (not recorded which). The receptor was isolated from a woman between 50 and 59 years old who had recovered from COVID-19. The CDR3 DNA reads as TGTGCCAGCTCACCGGAGGAAGGTGCTGGCTACACCTTC. It encodes CASSPEEGAGYTF.